The 27 T cell receptor beta chains given below trace back to one sample, sequenced in a study of cytomegalovirus exposure and HLA in healthy donors. PCR amplification relied on 60 Vbeta primers (plus 13 Jbeta primers). Assay used: immunoSEQ multiplex PCR; TCRdb lists only in-frame clones, some missing. The sample includes roughly 180,000 clones, over 80% of them seen just once. Sample: PBMCs. These receptors were taken from a man aged 35 to 55 in good health and CMV-seronegative.

The rearrangement links TRBV5-8 to TRBJ2-3, with D perhaps TRBD2 (5 bases). V was shortened by 4 bases and J by 2 bases, with 17 bases between the two germline ends. Germline values: CDR1 SGHTS, CDR2 YDEGEE. CDR3 size: 16 residues. DNA for the CDR3: TGTGCCAGCAGCGTACCTCCTCCGGGGTTCACAGATACGCAGTATTTT. This gives the protein CASSVPPPGFTDTQYF.

The chain has TRBV30 and TRBJ2-4; D is possibly TRBD2 (5 bases). Germline V gene lookup returns CDR1 GTSNPN and CDR2 SVGIG (reference sequence). This CDR3 has 14 amino acids. Trimming left V 2 bases short and J 6 bases short, with 14 bases between. The CDR3 sequence is CAWSTGEGRNIQYF. DNA for the CDR3: TGTGCCTGGAGTACCGGGGAAGGCAGAAACATTCAGTACTTC.

The chain uses TRBV2 and TRBJ2-2; D is possibly TRBD1 (6 bases). V lost 5 bases to trimming and J lost 2 bases, with 12 bases between them. Germline loops: CDR1 SNHLY, CDR2 FYNNEI. This CDR3 is built from 15 residues. The CDR3 protein is CASSLDRINTGELFF. The CDR3 bases are TGTGCCAGCAGTTTAGACAGGATTAACACCGGGGAGCTGTTTTTT.

V and J are TRBV9 and TRBJ1-1; 8 positions agree with TRBD1. The trim removed 0 bases at V and 5 bases at J, leaving 3 bases unmatched. The CDR3 has 14 amino acids. Germline V lookup: CDR1 SGDLS, CDR2 YYNGEE. CDR3 region: CASSVGTGKTEAFF. The CDR3 DNA reads TGTGCCAGCAGCGTAGGGACAGGGAAGACTGAAGCTTTCTTT.

This chain uses TRBV2 with TRBJ2-7; TRBD1 matches at 8 bases. This CDR3 spans 15 amino acids. The trim removed 5 bases at V and 2 bases at J, leaving 8 bases unmatched. The germline gives CDR1 SNHLY, CDR2 FYNNEI. The CDR3 is CASSPSGQVTYEQYF. CDR3 sequence (DNA): TGTGCCAGCAGTCCTTCGGGACAGGTGACCTACGAGCAGTACTTC.

The chain uses TRBV6-5 and TRBJ1-5; possibly TRBD1 for D (6 bases). This CDR3 region has 13 residues. The V gene lost 5 bases and the J gene lost 9 bases, with 14 bases spanning the gap. In germline, CDR1 is MNHEY, CDR2 SVGAGI. CDR3 sequence (DNA): TGTGCCAGCAGTCCAACAGGGCGGCGGCCCCAGCATTTT. Amino acid sequence: CASSPTGRRPQHF.

The rearrangement joins TRBV15 to TRBJ2-5, with no clear D. The CDR3 consists of 13 residues. The V end was cut by 5 bases, the J end by 4 bases, with 11 bases between. The germline V gene encodes CDR1 LNHNV and CDR2 YYDKDF (reference sequence). The CDR3 DNA follows: TGTGCCACCAGCCGCGCACCGCGAGAGACCCAGTACTTC. It codes for CATSRAPRETQYF.

The chain uses TRBV28 and TRBJ1-1; D gene ambiguous. The V gene's germline CDR1 is MDHEN and CDR2 SYDVKM. V gave up 2 bases and J gave up 11 bases, with 30 bases separating them. The CDR3 is 18 amino acids. The CDR3 nucleotides are TGTGCCAGCAGTTTACAAGTAGGCGGGTCCCCGCAAAGAGCCCAGGCTTTCTTT. Residues: CASSLQVGGSPQRAQAFF.

The V and J genes are TRBV11-3 and TRBJ2-1; possibly TRBD2 for D (5 bases). Trimming took 1 base from V and 2 from J, leaving 6 bases between them. This CDR3 region has 14 residues. From germline, CDR1 is SGHNT and CDR2 YENEEA. The CDR3 DNA reads as TGTGCCAGCAGCTTAGTCGGGACCTACAATGAGCAGTTCTTC. Protein: CASSLVGTYNEQFF.

The gene calls are TRBV19 and TRBJ2-1, with 10 bases fitting TRBD1. V trimming: 7 bases; J trimming: 2 bases; junction bases outside the gene matches: 11. CDR1 LNHDA and CDR2 SQIVND come from the germline V gene (reference sequence). The CDR3 consists of 17 residues. The CDR3 protein is CASTSMWTGGPYNEQFF. CDR3 bases: TGTGCCAGTACTAGTATGTGGACAGGGGGGCCCTACAATGAGCAGTTCTTC.

This clone was observed a single time. The junction departs from germline at one end; a sequencing error may be responsible. V gene TRBV7-7 combines with J gene TRBJ2-2; unclear D gene. This CDR3 has 14 residues. The germline CDR1 and CDR2 sequences are SSHAT and FNYEAQ (reference sequence). CDR3 sequence (DNA): TGTGCTAGCAGCTTACGAGTTAACACCGGGGAGCTGTTTTTT. This sequence encodes CASSLRVNTGELFF.

The rearrangement uses TRBV29-1 and TRBJ1-1; 10 bases are shared with TRBD1. J gave up 5 bases and V 3 bases, and 3 bases lay outside the gene matches. This CDR3 has 13 residues. The germline V gene encodes CDR1 SQVTM and CDR2 ANQGSEA. This chain's CDR3 is CSVDGQGGTEAFF. CDR3 sequence (DNA): TGCAGCGTTGATGGACAGGGGGGGACTGAAGCTTTCTTT.

The V call is TRBV18, the J call TRBJ2-1, with 7 bases identical to TRBD2. Looked up from germline, CDR1 is KGHSH and CDR2 is LQKENI. J gave up 2 bases and V 3 bases, and 10 bases lay outside the gene matches. The CDR3 contains 17 residues. This CDR3 is CASSPPASGRAYNEQFF. The DNA for the CDR3 is TGTGCCAGCTCACCGCCTGCTTCGGGGAGGGCCTACAATGAGCAGTTCTTC.

The V call is TRBV29-1, the J call TRBJ2-7, with 7 bases that match TRBD1. V trimming: 6 bases; J trimming: 3 bases; junction bases outside the gene matches: 2. The CDR3 consists of 11 residues. CDR1 and CDR2 from the germline V gene are SQVTM and ANQGSEA. Here the CDR3 reads CSVGDSYEQYF. In DNA, the CDR3 is TGCAGCGTGGGGGACAGCTACGAGCAGTACTTC.

In the case of this clone: Here the CDR3 omits its conserved ending phenylalanine or tryptophan, so a read error is the likely source. No DNA is shown, since the ends of the CDR3 on it are uncertain; the CDR3 is the one TCRdb lists. V and J are TRBV20-1 and TRBJ2-4; TRBD2 is the table's D call, not checked against the DNA. Termini included, the CDR3 measures 11 amino acids. Per the germline V gene, CDR1 is DFQATT and CDR2 is SNEGSKA (reference sequence). CDR3 loop: CSARGLAGIVV.

In this sample, this clone turned up once. The V gene is TRBV6-1, the J gene TRBJ2-3; D is unresolved. This CDR3 is built from 16 residues. Between the trimmed V and J ends, which lost 2 bases and 2 bases, there was a span of 14 bases. Germline CDR1 is MNHNS and CDR2 is SASEGT. CDR3 sequence reads: CASSELPRLVTDTQYF. The CDR3 nucleotides are TGTGCCAGCAGTGAACTCCCCAGGTTGGTCACAGATACGCAGTATTTT.

The rearrangement links TRBV18 to TRBJ2-7; no clear D gene. There are 13 residues in the CDR3. Germline V gene lookup returns CDR1 KGHSH and CDR2 LQKENI. Trimming left V 3 bases short and J 6 bases short, with 12 bases between. The CDR3 DNA follows: TGTGCCAGCTCACCTGAACGCGATGGCGAGCAGTACTTC. Protein product: CASSPERDGEQYF. Full variable domain (outside the CDR3, taken from reference TRBV18 and TRBJ2-7): NAGVMQNPRHLVRRRGQEARLRCSPMKGHSHVYWYRQLPEEGLKFMVYLQKENIIDESGMPKERFSAEFPKEGPSILRIQQVVRGDSAAYFCASSPERDGEQYFGPGTRLTVT.

The gene calls are TRBV7-2 and TRBJ2-3; the match to TRBD2 covers 12 bases. Germline V gene lookup returns CDR1 SGHTA and CDR2 FQGNSA. This CDR3 region has 15 residues. V was pared by 5 bases and J by 5 bases, with 5 bases of the junction left unmatched. The CDR3, as DNA: TGTGCCAGCAGCCCCCTAGCGGGGGGGGGAGATACGCAGTATTTT. Its protein is CASSPLAGGGDTQYF.

The rearrangement joins TRBV19 to TRBJ1-3; D is possibly TRBD1 (6 bases). The CDR3 has 17 amino acids. Per germline, CDR1 LNHDA and CDR2 SQIVND (reference sequence). Trimming took 6 bases from V and 2 from J, leaving 20 bases between them. The CDR3 spells CASSLTYRVIAGNTIYF. In DNA, the CDR3 is TGTGCCAGTAGCCTAACCTACAGGGTAATTGCTGGAAACACCATATATTTT.

A single count supports this clone. The chain employs TRBV7-2 and TRBJ2-3, with TRBD2 matching over 7 bases. The V and J ends lost 5 bases and 6 bases, in that order; junction bases with no gene match: 11. The CDR3 has 15 residues. Germline V gene lookup returns CDR1 SGHTA and CDR2 FQGNSA. CDR3 residues: CASSIPFGGTDTQYF. Here the CDR3 DNA reads TGTGCCAGCAGCATCCCATTCGGGGGGACCGATACGCAGTATTTT.

This clone was counted between two and nine times. The chain employs TRBV28 and TRBJ2-7; TRBD1 might be the D (6 bases). Per germline, CDR1 MDHEN and CDR2 SYDVKM. This CDR3 is built from 13 residues. V lost 6 bases and J 7 bases, leaving 16 bases between the germline ends. The CDR3 region has the DNA TGTGCCAGCAGCCCCAGGGGACGAGGGGAGCAGTACTTC. The encoded protein is CASSPRGRGEQYF.

The count of this clone is one. The chain employs TRBV5-4 and TRBJ2-7; 10 positions match TRBD2. This CDR3 comprises 14 residues. Germline values: CDR1 SGHNT, CDR2 YYREEE (reference sequence). J was trimmed by 2 bases and V by 4 bases; bases with no gene match: 3. CDR3 nucleotide sequence: TGTGCCAGCAGCATCCTAGCGGGGGCCTACGAGCAGTACTTC. Encoded protein: CASSILAGAYEQYF.

The V and J genes are TRBV28 and TRBJ1-4; 9 positions agree with TRBD1. Trimming cost V 6 bases and J 1 base; bases outside gene matches: 6. Germline CDR1 and CDR2: MDHEN and SYDVKM. The CDR3 contains 16 residues. CDR3 region: CASSRDRVGTNEKLFF. In DNA form, the CDR3 reads TGTGCCAGCAGCCGGGACAGGGTAGGAACTAATGAAAAACTGTTTTTT.

The V call is TRBV5-1, the J call TRBJ2-7; weak D call: TRBD2 (5 bases). Germline V gene data show CDR1 as SGHRS and CDR2 as YFSETQ. V lost 0 bases to trimming and J lost 0 bases, with 13 bases between them. The CDR3 has 16 amino acids. This CDR3 reads CASSLDSAGASYEQYF. In DNA form, the CDR3 reads TGCGCCAGCAGCTTGGATAGCGCGGGCGCCTCCTACGAGCAGTACTTC.

The J gene is TRBJ2-3, the V gene TRBV5-1; 11 nucleotides line up with TRBD2. The V and J ends lost 2 bases and 4 bases, in that order; junction bases with no gene match: 18. Germline assignment: CDR1 SGHRS and CDR2 YFSETQ. This CDR3 contains 20 residues. In DNA form, the CDR3 reads TGCGCCAGCAGCTTAGTCCAGGGGAGAGGTAGCGGGAGGGCCGCAGATACGCAGTATTTT. Translating gives CASSLVQGRGSGRAADTQYF.

CDR3 sequence: CASRIAGGPYEQYF. CDR3 DNA sequence: TGTGCCAGCAGGATAGCGGGGGGGCCCTACGAGCAGTACTTC. The chain combines TRBV11-3 with TRBJ2-5, with 11 bases matching TRBD2. The DNA end is a closer match to TRBJ2-7, so the J assignment may be wrong. Germline CDR1 SGHNT, CDR2 YENEEA. The CDR3 totals 14 residues.

The sample holds a few counts of this clone. This chain connects TRBV11-3 to TRBJ1-3; 9 bases line up with TRBD1. The CDR3 is 16 residues long. Germline-derived CDR1 and CDR2 are SGHNT and YENEEA. Losses at the gene ends were 5 bases for V and 3 bases for J; bases not matched to a gene: 8. CDR3: CASSLLGTGSGNTIYF. The CDR3 coding sequence is TGTGCCAGCAGCCTCCTTGGGACAGGGAGTGGAAACACCATATATTTT. Full variable domain (outside the CDR3, taken from reference TRBV11-3 and TRBJ1-3): EAGVVQSPRYKIIEKKQPVAFWCNPISGHNTLYWYLQNLGQGPELLIRYENEEAVDDSQLPKDRFSAERLKGVDSTLKIQPAELGDSAVYLCASSLLGTGSGNTIYFGEGSWLTVV.